This T cell receptor (beta chain) was documented in a study of patients and donors after allogeneic stem cell transplantation. The CDR3 length is 15 residues. Germline CDR1 and CDR2: LGHDT and YNNKEL (reference sequence). Trimming at V came to 1 base and at J to 8 bases, leaving 4 bases not matched to a gene. MiXCR, run by TCRdb on the RT-PCR reads, gives a single entry per CDR3 protein. The data show 400,000 to 450,000 distinct CDR3 sequences, around 15% seen once. This clonotype was found a few times. J is TRBJ1-4 and V is TRBV3-1; TRBD1 agrees at 10 bases. This receptor was identified in a human donor who was either an allogeneic HSCT recipient or a stem cell or donor lymphocyte infusion donor (not recorded which). It is not recorded whose cells these are; they may come from a transplant donor. The sequenced sample consisted of blood, either unsorted or a sorted T cell fraction (not recorded which). This CDR3 is CASSQGDRGWEKLFF. The DNA for the CDR3 is TGTGCCAGCAGCCAAGGGGACAGGGGATGGGAAAAACTGTTTTTT.